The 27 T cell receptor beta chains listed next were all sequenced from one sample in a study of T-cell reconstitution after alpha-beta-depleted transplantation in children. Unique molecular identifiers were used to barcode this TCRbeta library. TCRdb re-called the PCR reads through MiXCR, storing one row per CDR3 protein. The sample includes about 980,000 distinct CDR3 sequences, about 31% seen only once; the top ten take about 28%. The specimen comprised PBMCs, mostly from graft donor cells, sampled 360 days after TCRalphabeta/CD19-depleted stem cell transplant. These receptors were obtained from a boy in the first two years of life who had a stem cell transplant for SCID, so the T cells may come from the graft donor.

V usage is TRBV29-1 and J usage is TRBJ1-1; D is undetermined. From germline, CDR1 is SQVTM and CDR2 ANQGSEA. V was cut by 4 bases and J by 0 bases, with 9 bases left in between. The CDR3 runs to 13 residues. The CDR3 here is CSVGQHLNTEAFF. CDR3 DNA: TGCAGCGTTGGGCAGCACCTGAACACTGAAGCTTTCTTT. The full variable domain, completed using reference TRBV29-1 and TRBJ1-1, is SAVISQKPSRDICQRGTSLTIQCQVDSQVTMMFWYRQQPGQSLTLIATANQGSEATYESGFVIDKFPISRPNLTFSTLTVSNMSPEDSSIYLCSVGQHLNTEAFFGQGTRLTVV.

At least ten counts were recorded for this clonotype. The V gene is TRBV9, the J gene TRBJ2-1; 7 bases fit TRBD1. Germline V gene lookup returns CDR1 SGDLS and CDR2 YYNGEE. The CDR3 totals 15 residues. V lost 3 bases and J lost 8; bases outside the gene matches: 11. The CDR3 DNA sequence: TGTGCCAGCAGCGATCGACAGGGTCCCGGGGATGAGCAGTTCTTC. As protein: CASSDRQGPGDEQFF.

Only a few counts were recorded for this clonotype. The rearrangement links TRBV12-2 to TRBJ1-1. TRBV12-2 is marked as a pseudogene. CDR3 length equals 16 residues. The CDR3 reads CASRPSGCTINTEAFF. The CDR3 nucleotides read TGTGCAAGTCGCCCCTCCGGGTGTACGATCAACACTGAAGCTTTCTTT.

The CDR3 DNA reads TGCGCCAGCAGCCCGGGGACAGATGACTATGGCTACACCTTC. Protein product: CASSPGTDDYGYTF. The V and J genes are TRBV5-1 and TRBJ1-2; 7 nucleotides align to TRBD1. Germline V gene sequence: CDR1 SGHRS, CDR2 YFSETQ. The junction had 6 bases not matched to a gene; V was cut back by 4 bases and J by 3 bases. This CDR3 has 14 amino acids.

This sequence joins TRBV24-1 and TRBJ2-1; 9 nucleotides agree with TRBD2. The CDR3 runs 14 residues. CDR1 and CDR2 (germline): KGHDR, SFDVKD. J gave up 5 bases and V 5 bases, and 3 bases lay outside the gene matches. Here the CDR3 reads CATSASGVDNEQFF. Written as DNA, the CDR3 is TGTGCCACCAGTGCTAGCGGGGTAGACAATGAGCAGTTCTTC.

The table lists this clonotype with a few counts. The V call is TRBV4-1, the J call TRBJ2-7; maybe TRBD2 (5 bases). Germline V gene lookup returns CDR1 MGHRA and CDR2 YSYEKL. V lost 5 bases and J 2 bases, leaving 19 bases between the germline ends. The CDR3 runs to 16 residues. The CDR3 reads CASSKGEGPRTYEQYF. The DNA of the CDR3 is TGCGCCAGCAGCAAAGGAGAGGGCCCCAGGACCTACGAGCAGTACTTC.

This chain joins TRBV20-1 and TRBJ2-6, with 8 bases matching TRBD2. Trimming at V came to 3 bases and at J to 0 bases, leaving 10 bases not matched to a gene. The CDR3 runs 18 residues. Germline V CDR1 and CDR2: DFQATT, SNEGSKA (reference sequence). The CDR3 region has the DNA TGCAGTGCTAGTCCCGTAGCGGGGCTCCTCTCTGGGGCCAACGTCCTGACTTTC. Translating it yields CSASPVAGLLSGANVLTF.

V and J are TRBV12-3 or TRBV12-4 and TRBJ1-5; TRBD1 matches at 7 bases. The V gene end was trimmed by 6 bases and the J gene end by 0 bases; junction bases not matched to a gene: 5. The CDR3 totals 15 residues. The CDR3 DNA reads TGTGCCAGCAGCCCCTGGGACAGTAGCAATCAGCCCCAGCATTTT. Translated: CASSPWDSSNQPQHF.

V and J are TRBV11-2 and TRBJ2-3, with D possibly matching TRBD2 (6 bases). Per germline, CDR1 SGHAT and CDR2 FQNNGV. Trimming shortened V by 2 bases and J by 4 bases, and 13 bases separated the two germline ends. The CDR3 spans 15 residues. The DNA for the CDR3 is TGTGCCAGCAGCTTAACGGGAGAGGAGGCAGATACGCAGTATTTT. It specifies CASSLTGEEADTQYF.

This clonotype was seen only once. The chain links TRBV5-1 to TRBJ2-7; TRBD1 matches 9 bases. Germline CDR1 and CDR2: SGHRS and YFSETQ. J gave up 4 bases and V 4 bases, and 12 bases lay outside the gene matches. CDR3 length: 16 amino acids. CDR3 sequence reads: CASSPSAGTGSYEQYF. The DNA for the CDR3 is TGCGCCAGCAGCCCGAGCGCCGGGACAGGGTCTTACGAGCAGTACTTC.

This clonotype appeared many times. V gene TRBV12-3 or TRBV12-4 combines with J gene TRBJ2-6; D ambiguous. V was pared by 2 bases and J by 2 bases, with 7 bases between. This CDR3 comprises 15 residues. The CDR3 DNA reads TGTGCCAGCAGTTTAATGCAGACTGGGGCCAACGTCCTGACTTTC. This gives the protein CASSLMQTGANVLTF.

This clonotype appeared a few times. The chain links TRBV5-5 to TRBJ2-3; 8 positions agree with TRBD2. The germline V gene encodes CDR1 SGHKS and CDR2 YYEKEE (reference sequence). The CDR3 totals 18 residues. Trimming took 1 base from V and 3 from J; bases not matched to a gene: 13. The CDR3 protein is CASSLPTLSGGRTDTQYF. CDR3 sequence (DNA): TGTGCCAGCAGCTTGCCGACTCTAAGCGGGGGAAGGACAGATACGCAGTATTTT. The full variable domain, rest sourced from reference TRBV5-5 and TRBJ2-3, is DAGVTQSPTHLIKTRGQQVTLRCSPISGHKSVSWYQQVLGQGPQFIFQYYEKEERGRGNFPDRFSARQFPNYSSELNVNALLLGDSALYLCASSLPTLSGGRTDTQYFGPGTRLTVL.

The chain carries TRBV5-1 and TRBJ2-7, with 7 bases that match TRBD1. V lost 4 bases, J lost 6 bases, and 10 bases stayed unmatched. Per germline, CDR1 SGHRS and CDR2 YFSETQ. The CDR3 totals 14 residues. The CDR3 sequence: CASSPGDTGVEQYF. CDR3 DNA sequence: TGCGCCAGCAGCCCAGGCGACACAGGGGTCGAGCAGTACTTC.

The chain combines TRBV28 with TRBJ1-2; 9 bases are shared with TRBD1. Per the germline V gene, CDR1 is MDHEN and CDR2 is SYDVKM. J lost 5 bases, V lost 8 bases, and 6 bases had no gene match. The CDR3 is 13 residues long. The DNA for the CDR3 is TGTGCCAGCGGGGGGACAGGGTGGTATGGCTACACCTTC. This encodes CASGGTGWYGYTF.

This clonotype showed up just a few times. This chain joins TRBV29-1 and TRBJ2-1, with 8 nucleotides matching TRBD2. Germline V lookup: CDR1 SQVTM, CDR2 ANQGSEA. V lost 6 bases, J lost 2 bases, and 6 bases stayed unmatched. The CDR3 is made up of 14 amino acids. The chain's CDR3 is CSVPMRGAYNEQFF. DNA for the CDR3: TGCAGCGTCCCTATGCGGGGGGCCTACAATGAGCAGTTCTTC.

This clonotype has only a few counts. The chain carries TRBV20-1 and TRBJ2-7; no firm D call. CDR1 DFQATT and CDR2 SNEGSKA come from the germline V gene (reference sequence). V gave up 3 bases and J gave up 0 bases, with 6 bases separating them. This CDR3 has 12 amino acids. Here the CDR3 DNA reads TGCAGTGCTAGGGTTGTCTCCTACGAGCAGTACTTC. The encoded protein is CSARVVSYEQYF.

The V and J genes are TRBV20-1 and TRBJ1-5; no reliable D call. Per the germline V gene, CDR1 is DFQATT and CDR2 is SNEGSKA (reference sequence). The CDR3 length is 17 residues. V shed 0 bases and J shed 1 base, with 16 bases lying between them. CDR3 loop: CSARDQWRGVSNQPQHF. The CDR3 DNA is TGCAGTGCTAGAGACCAATGGCGAGGCGTGAGCAATCAGCCCCAGCATTTT.

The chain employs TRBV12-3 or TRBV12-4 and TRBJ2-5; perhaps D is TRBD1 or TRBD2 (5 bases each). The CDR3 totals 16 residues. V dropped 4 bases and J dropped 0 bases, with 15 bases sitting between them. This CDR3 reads CASSSRGPGNQETQYF. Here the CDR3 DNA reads TGTGCCAGCAGTTCAAGGGGCCCGGGGAACCAAGAGACCCAGTACTTC.

The CDR3 DNA is TGTGCCAGCAGTTTAGGGTCCCATAATCAGCCCCAGCATTTT. Residues: CASSLGSHNQPQHF. V usage is TRBV12-3 or TRBV12-4 and J usage is TRBJ1-5; D remains ambiguous. The CDR3 is 14 amino acids. Trimming took 1 base from V and 4 from J, leaving 8 bases between them.

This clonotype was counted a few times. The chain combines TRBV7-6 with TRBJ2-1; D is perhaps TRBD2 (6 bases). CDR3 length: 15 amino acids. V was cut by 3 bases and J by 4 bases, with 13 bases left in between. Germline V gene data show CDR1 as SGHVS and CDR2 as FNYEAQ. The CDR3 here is CASSFGGGDYNEQFF. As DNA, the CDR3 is TGTGCCAGCAGCTTCGGCGGCGGGGATTACAATGAGCAGTTCTTC. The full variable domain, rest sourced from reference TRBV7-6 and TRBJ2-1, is GAGVSQSPRYKVTKRGQDVALRCDPISGHVSLYWYRQALGQGPEFLTYFNYEAQQDKSGLPNDRFSAERPEGSISTLTIQRTEQRDSAMYRCASSFGGGDYNEQFFGPGTRLTVL.

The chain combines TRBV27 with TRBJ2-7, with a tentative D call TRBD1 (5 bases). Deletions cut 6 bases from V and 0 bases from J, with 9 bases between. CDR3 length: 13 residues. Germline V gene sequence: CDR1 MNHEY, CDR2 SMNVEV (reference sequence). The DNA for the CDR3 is TGTGCCAGCAGAAGACAGCCCTCCTACGAGCAGTACTTC. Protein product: CASRRQPSYEQYF.

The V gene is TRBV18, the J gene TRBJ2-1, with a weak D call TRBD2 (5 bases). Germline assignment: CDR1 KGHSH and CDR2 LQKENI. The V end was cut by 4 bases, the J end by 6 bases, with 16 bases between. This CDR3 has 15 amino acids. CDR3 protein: CASSLDGRSGNEQFF. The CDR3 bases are TGTGCCAGCTCACTGGATGGGCGGAGCGGCAATGAGCAGTTCTTC.

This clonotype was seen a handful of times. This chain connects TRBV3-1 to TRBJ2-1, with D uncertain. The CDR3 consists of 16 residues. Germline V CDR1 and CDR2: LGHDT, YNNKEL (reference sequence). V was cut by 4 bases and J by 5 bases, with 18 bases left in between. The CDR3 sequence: CASSPLPVIPNNEQFF. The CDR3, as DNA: TGTGCCAGCAGCCCCCTCCCGGTTATTCCGAACAATGAGCAGTTCTTC.

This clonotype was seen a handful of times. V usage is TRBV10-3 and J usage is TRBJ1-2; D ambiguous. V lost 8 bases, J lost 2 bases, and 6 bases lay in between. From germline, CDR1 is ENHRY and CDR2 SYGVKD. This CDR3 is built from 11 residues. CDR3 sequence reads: CAIGQNYGYTF. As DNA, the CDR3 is TGTGCCATCGGCCAGAACTATGGCTACACCTTC.

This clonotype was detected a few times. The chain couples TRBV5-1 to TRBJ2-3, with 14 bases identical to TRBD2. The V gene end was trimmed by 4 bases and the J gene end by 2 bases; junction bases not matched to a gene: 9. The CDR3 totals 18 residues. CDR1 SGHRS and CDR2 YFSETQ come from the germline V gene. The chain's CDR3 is CASSRLAGGPIPTDTQYF. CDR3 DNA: TGCGCCAGCAGCCGACTAGCGGGGGGGCCGATCCCCACAGATACGCAGTATTTT.

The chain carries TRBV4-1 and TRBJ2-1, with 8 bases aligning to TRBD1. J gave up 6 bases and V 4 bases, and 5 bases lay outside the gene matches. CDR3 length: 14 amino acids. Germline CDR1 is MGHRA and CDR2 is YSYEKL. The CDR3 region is CASSLIQGGNEQFF. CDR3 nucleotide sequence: TGCGCCAGCAGCCTCATACAGGGGGGCAATGAGCAGTTCTTC.

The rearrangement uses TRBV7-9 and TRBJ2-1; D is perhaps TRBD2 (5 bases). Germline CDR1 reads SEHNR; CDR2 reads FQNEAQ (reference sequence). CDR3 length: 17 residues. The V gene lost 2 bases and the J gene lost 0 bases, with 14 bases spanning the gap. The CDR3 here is CASSLTTGTSSYNEQFF. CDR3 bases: TGTGCCAGCAGCTTAACGACTGGAACTAGCTCCTACAATGAGCAGTTCTTC.